One sample yielded the 32 T cell receptor beta chains listed below, sequenced in a study of blood T cell repertoires in COVID-19. Produced via immunoSEQ multiplex PCR; TCRdb's table is partial and in-frame only. The sample lists about 260,000 clones, about 87% occurring once. Source material: peripheral blood. These receptors came from a woman in her thirties or forties with acute or convalescent COVID-19.

The genes are TRBV3-1 (or the pseudogene TRBV3-2) and TRBJ1-2, with a possible D match to TRBD1 (5 bases). Trimming took off 4 bases at V and 8 bases at J, with 11 bases between the two ends. CDR1 LGHDT and CDR2 YNNKEL come from the germline V gene (reference sequence). The CDR3 consists of 12 residues. The CDR3 is CASSPGAWGYTF. CDR3 DNA sequence: TGTGCCAGCAGCCCTGGGGCATGGGGCTACACCTTC.

The CDR3 nucleotides read TGTGCCAGCAGCCAAGTTTTACCCTCCGGGGAGCAGTTCTTC. Protein: CASSQVLPSGEQFF. The chain couples TRBV14 to TRBJ2-1; no definite D call. V was clipped by 1 base and J by 10 bases, with 14 bases between them. Germline values: CDR1 SGHDN, CDR2 FVKESK. CDR3 length equals 14 residues. Based on the CDR3 plus reference TRBV14 and TRBJ2-1, the full variable domain is EAGVTQFPSHSVIEKGQTVTLRCDPISGHDNLYWYRRVMGKEIKFLLHFVKESKQDESGMPNNRFLAERTGGTYSTLKVQPAELEDSGVYFCASSQVLPSGEQFFGPGTRLTVL.

This clone has just a few counts. This chain links TRBV11-2 with TRBJ1-6; D gene unclear. The V gene lost 0 bases and the J gene lost 7 bases, with 22 bases spanning the gap. This CDR3 comprises 19 residues. CDR1 is SGHAT and CDR2 is FQNNGV in the germline V gene. CDR3 in amino acids: CASSLDNARRSERNSPLHF. CDR3 bases: TGTGCCAGCAGCTTAGATAACGCGCGTCGGAGTGAAAGGAATTCACCCCTCCACTTT.

The chain links TRBV5-1 to TRBJ2-3; tentatively, D is TRBD2 (5 bases). CDR1 and CDR2 from the germline V gene are SGHRS and YFSETQ. The CDR3 is 14 amino acids. Trimming pared 2 bases from V and 3 bases from J, leaving 10 bases between. The CDR3 sequence is CASSLRGATDTQYF. CDR3 sequence (DNA): TGCGCCAGCAGCTTACGGGGAGCGACAGATACGCAGTATTTT.

This clone was counted a single time. This chain links TRBV29-1 with TRBJ1-1; 8 positions match TRBD1. Germline-derived CDR1 and CDR2 are SQVTM and ANQGSEA. The CDR3 is 14 amino acids. V dropped 6 bases and J dropped 1; count of bases not matched to a gene: 7. CDR3 loop: CSVTQGEWNTEAFF. The CDR3 DNA is TGCAGCGTAACACAGGGGGAATGGAACACTGAAGCTTTCTTT. Filled out from reference TRBV29-1 and TRBJ1-1, the complete variable domain reads SAVISQKPSRDICQRGTSLTIQCQVDSQVTMMFWYRQQPGQSLTLIATANQGSEATYESGFVIDKFPISRPNLTFSTLTVSNMSPEDSSIYLCSVTQGEWNTEAFFGQGTRLTVV.

This chain connects TRBV6-5 to TRBJ1-2; 10 nucleotides agree with TRBD1. The CDR3 is 13 residues long. Germline V lookup: CDR1 MNHEY, CDR2 SVGAGI. Germline trimming cut 7 bases from V and 6 bases from J; bases unmatched to any gene: 5. CDR3 amino acids: CASTSDRGHGYTF. In DNA form, the CDR3 reads TGTGCCAGCACCAGCGACAGGGGGCATGGCTACACCTTC.

V gene TRBV18 combines with J gene TRBJ1-1; 11 nucleotides line up with TRBD1. The junction had 8 bases not matched to a gene; V was cut back by 3 bases and J by 5 bases. Looked up from germline, CDR1 is KGHSH and CDR2 is LQKENI. This CDR3 is built from 16 residues. The CDR3 nucleotides are TGTGCCAGCTCACCGTCCCGGGACAGGGGGTGGACTGAAGCTTTCTTT. Translation: CASSPSRDRGWTEAFF.

The chain recombines TRBV5-1 with TRBJ2-5, with 7 bases matching TRBD2. Trimming at V came to 4 bases and at J to 5 bases, leaving 11 bases not matched to a gene. The germline CDR1 and CDR2 sequences are SGHRS and YFSETQ. The CDR3 consists of 15 residues. This CDR3 reads CASSLWSGVGETQYF. DNA for the CDR3: TGCGCCAGCAGCCTTTGGAGCGGGGTCGGGGAGACCCAGTACTTC.

This clone appeared a few times. The J gene is TRBJ1-4, the V gene TRBV9, with D perhaps TRBD1 (5 bases). With 0 bases removed from V and 7 bases from J, the gap between germline ends came to 10 bases. CDR3 size: 14 residues. From germline, CDR1 is SGDLS and CDR2 YYNGEE. CDR3 sequence (DNA): TGTGCCAGCAGCGTAGAGGGGTATGGTGAAAAACTGTTTTTT. Its protein is CASSVEGYGEKLFF.

This chain connects TRBV15 to TRBJ1-6, with TRBD1 matching over 10 bases. Per the germline V gene, CDR1 is LNHNV and CDR2 is YYDKDF (reference sequence). The CDR3 sequence is 16 residues long. Losses at the gene ends were 2 bases for V and 8 bases for J; bases not matched to a gene: 6. The CDR3 region has the DNA TGTGCCACCAGCAGATCCTACGGGACAGGGGATTCACCCCTCCACTTT. Its translation: CATSRSYGTGDSPLHF.

The chain recombines TRBV11-3 with TRBJ1-1, with D possibly being TRBD1 (6 bases). The CDR3 is made up of 13 amino acids. V lost 5 bases and J lost 9, with 16 bases in between. The germline CDR1 and CDR2 sequences are SGHNT and YENEEA. The CDR3 DNA is TGTGCCAGCAGCCTACAAACAGGGAATAAAGCTTTCTTT. This translates into CASSLQTGNKAFF.

V is TRBV5-1 and J is TRBJ1-2, with a weak D call TRBD1 (6 bases). In germline, CDR1 is SGHRS, CDR2 YFSETQ. Trimming took 4 bases from V and 2 from J, leaving 15 bases between them. The CDR3 is 15 residues long. The CDR3, as DNA: TGCGCCAGCAGCCCTTACTTTGACAGGAACTATGGCTACACCTTC. Translating it yields CASSPYFDRNYGYTF.

The genes are TRBV2 and TRBJ2-1; 9 positions match TRBD1. In germline, CDR1 is SNHLY, CDR2 FYNNEI. V dropped 4 bases and J dropped 9; count of bases not matched to a gene: 7. This CDR3 has 14 residues. CDR3 amino acids: CASSVGQGISEQFF. CDR3 in DNA: TGTGCCAGCAGTGTGGGACAGGGAATATCTGAGCAGTTCTTC.

The V and J genes are TRBV7-9 and TRBJ1-2; 7 bases are a match to TRBD1. Germline lookup yields CDR1 SEHNR and CDR2 FQNEAQ (reference sequence). The V and J ends lost 2 bases and 5 bases, in that order; junction bases with no gene match: 2. The CDR3 is 13 residues long. CDR3 nucleotides: TGTGCCAGCAGCTTACAGGGGGAGTATGGCTACACCTTC. Translated: CASSLQGEYGYTF.

This sequence joins TRBV11-2 and TRBJ2-3; 8 bases are shared with TRBD1. The V and J ends lost 1 base and 0 bases, in that order; junction bases with no gene match: 3. The CDR3 extends over 16 amino acids. Germline V gene lookup returns CDR1 SGHAT and CDR2 FQNNGV. The CDR3 DNA sequence: TGTGCCAGCAGCTTAGGTCAGGGGGCTAGCACAGATACGCAGTATTTT. It is translated as CASSLGQGASTDTQYF.

This clone was counted a single time. V gene TRBV3-1 (or the pseudogene TRBV3-2) combines with J gene TRBJ1-4, with D perhaps TRBD1 (5 bases). V was cut by 4 bases and J by 7 bases, with 13 bases left in between. Germline assignment: CDR1 LGHDT and CDR2 YNNKEL (reference sequence). This CDR3 has 14 amino acids. Here the CDR3 DNA reads TGTGCCAGCAGCCCGGCGGGGGGAGGTGAAAAACTGTTTTTT. Residues: CASSPAGGGEKLFF.

The rearrangement joins TRBV4-1 to TRBJ1-3, with TRBD1 as a possible D gene (5 bases). The V end lost 2 bases, the J end lost 0 bases, and 8 bases lay between the germline ends. Germline assignment: CDR1 MGHRA and CDR2 YSYEKL. The CDR3 spans 15 residues. Written as DNA, the CDR3 is TGCGCCAGCAGCCAAAGGGGTTTCTCTGGAAACACCATATATTTT. Translation: CASSQRGFSGNTIYF.

This chain joins TRBV6-6 and TRBJ1-1, with D maybe TRBD1 (5 bases). Germline V gives CDR1 MNHNY, CDR2 SVGAGI (reference sequence). Trimming removed 4 bases at V and 3 bases at J, with 18 bases between. The CDR3 has 16 amino acids. The CDR3 nucleotides are TGTGCCAGCAGTTTTGGGAGGGGTGCTGGGGACACTGAAGCTTTCTTT. Its translation: CASSFGRGAGDTEAFF.

As for this clone: This specimen includes other DNA sequences encoding the same CDR3. The chain carries TRBV6-1 and TRBJ2-3; D uncertain. V was shortened by 1 base and J by 3 bases, with 5 bases between the two germline ends. The CDR3 is 13 residues long. Germline CDR1 and CDR2: MNHNS and SASEGT. The CDR3 loop reads CASSEGQTDTQYF. Here the CDR3 DNA reads TGTGCCAGCAGTGAAGGGCAGACAGATACGCAGTATTTT.

This clone has just one count. The same CDR3 arises from other DNA sequences in this sample as well. The chain couples TRBV2 to TRBJ2-6, with 7 bases that match TRBD1. The V gene's germline CDR1 is SNHLY and CDR2 FYNNEI. CDR3 size: 14 residues. Trimming at V came to 6 bases and at J to 1 base, leaving 0 bases not matched to a gene. CDR3 residues: CASRTGSGANVLTF. The CDR3 DNA follows: TGTGCCAGCAGGACAGGGTCTGGGGCCAACGTCCTGACTTTC.

The J gene is TRBJ2-5, the V gene TRBV19; D may be TRBD1 (5 bases). The V end lost 5 bases, the J end lost 1 base, and 11 bases lay between the germline ends. Germline-derived CDR1 and CDR2 are LNHDA and SQIVND (reference sequence). The CDR3 is made up of 14 amino acids. CDR3 protein: CASSLRQTQETQYF. CDR3 in DNA: TGTGCCAGTAGTCTACGACAGACCCAAGAGACCCAGTACTTC.

The chain couples TRBV2 to TRBJ1-3; TRBD1 aligns across 7 bases. The CDR3 runs to 17 residues. Germline V gene sequence: CDR1 SNHLY, CDR2 FYNNEI. V was clipped by 7 bases and J by 0 bases; unmatched bases: 12. DNA of the CDR3: TGTGCCAGCACAGAGACTACCGGGACAGACTCTGGAAACACCATATATTTT. Protein product: CASTETTGTDSGNTIYF.

Points on this clone: Within the sample, other DNA sequences also encode this same CDR3. V usage is TRBV30 and J usage is TRBJ1-1, with TRBD1 as a possible D gene (5 bases). From germline, CDR1 is GTSNPN and CDR2 SVGIG (reference sequence). This CDR3 is built from 13 residues. V lost 0 bases and J 0 bases, leaving 5 bases between the germline ends. The CDR3 loop is CAWSVTVNTEAFF. The CDR3, as DNA: TGTGCCTGGAGTGTGACAGTGAACACTGAAGCTTTCTTT.

The chain uses TRBV19 and TRBJ2-5, with D possibly being TRBD2 (6 bases). Germline values: CDR1 LNHDA, CDR2 SQIVND (reference sequence). Trimming cost V 5 bases and J 4 bases, with 11 bases left between them. The CDR3 is 13 amino acids. CDR3 DNA: TGTGCCAGTAGTGGATCGCGGGGAGAGACCCAGTACTTC. Its translation: CASSGSRGETQYF.

This rearrangement joins TRBV9 to TRBJ1-6; D is possibly TRBD1 (6 bases). Germline CDR1 and CDR2: SGDLS and YYNGEE. The V gene lost 3 bases and the J gene lost 9 bases, with 22 bases spanning the gap. The CDR3 has 17 amino acids. CDR3 loop: CASSEGLSGAGSSPLHF. As DNA, the CDR3 is TGTGCCAGCAGCGAGGGTTTATCAGGGGCAGGTAGTTCACCCCTCCACTTT.

With regard to this clone: The sample carries other DNA sequences with the same CDR3. The chain combines TRBV19 with TRBJ1-1; 7 bases match TRBD1. Germline-derived CDR1 and CDR2 are LNHDA and SQIVND (reference sequence). V shed 1 base and J 4 bases; nucleotides not matched to a gene: 3. This CDR3 region has 14 residues. CDR3 bases: TGTGCCAGTAGTATAGGACAGGGAGGCACTGAAGCTTTCTTT. Its translation: CASSIGQGGTEAFF.

The V call is TRBV10-2, the J call TRBJ1-2; 7 bases are shared with TRBD1. The J segment lost 6 bases and the V segment lost 6 bases, leaving 10 bases of the junction unmatched. This CDR3 region has 14 residues. The germline V gene has CDR1 WSHSY and CDR2 SAAADI. CDR3 sequence: CASSRWDSGDGYTF. The DNA of the CDR3 is TGCGCCAGCAGCCGCTGGGACAGCGGAGATGGCTACACCTTC.

V and J are TRBV5-6 and TRBJ2-3, with TRBD1 as a possible D gene (6 bases). The germline CDR1 and CDR2 sequences are SGHDT and YYEEEE. The V end was cut by 6 bases, the J end by 9 bases, with 17 bases between. This CDR3 region has 13 residues. The CDR3 loop reads CASTIQGAITQYF. CDR3 nucleotides: TGTGCCAGCACGATACAGGGCGCCATCACGCAGTATTTT.

The V call is TRBV15, the J call TRBJ2-5; D gene ambiguous. In germline, CDR1 is LNHNV, CDR2 YYDKDF (reference sequence). The CDR3 has 15 residues. The V end was cut by 4 bases, the J end by 2 bases, with 14 bases between. Written as DNA, the CDR3 is TGTGCCACCAGCACAGAGATTGGGCAGCAAGAGACCCAGTACTTC. This encodes CATSTEIGQQETQYF.

This rearrangement joins TRBV5-1 to TRBJ2-3; 12 bases map to TRBD2. With V trimmed by 4 bases and J by 2 bases, 8 bases remained unmatched. CDR1 SGHRS and CDR2 YFSETQ come from the germline V gene. This CDR3 is 17 amino acids long. DNA for the CDR3: TGCGCCAGCAGCACGCCGACTAGCGGGGGCCCCACAGATACGCAGTATTTT. It yields the protein CASSTPTSGGPTDTQYF.

This clone appeared once. V and J are TRBV19 and TRBJ1-6, with 10 bases lining up with TRBD1. CDR1 is LNHDA and CDR2 is SQIVND in the germline V gene (reference sequence). J was trimmed by 7 bases and V by 6 bases; bases with no gene match: 15. The CDR3 covers 18 residues. For the CDR3, the DNA is TGTGCCAGTAGCCGTGAGGGACAGGGGCTTTGGTCGAATTCACCCCTCCACTTT. Translating gives CASSREGQGLWSNSPLHF. Filled out from reference TRBV19 and TRBJ1-6, the complete variable domain reads DGGITQSPKYLFRKEGQNVTLSCEQNLNHDAMYWYRQDPGQGLRLIYYSQIVNDFQKGDIAEGYSVSREKKESFPLTVTSAQKNPTAFYLCASSREGQGLWSNSPLHFGNGTRLTVT.

The chain carries TRBV15 and TRBJ2-7; D call uncertain. Germline assignment: CDR1 LNHNV and CDR2 YYDKDF (reference sequence). The CDR3 spans 14 residues. Trimming took 0 bases from V and 3 from J, leaving 9 bases between them. The CDR3, as DNA: TGTGCCACCAGCAGAGATCCTCACAGCTACGAGCAGTACGTC. Its translation is CATSRDPHSYEQYV.